This T cell receptor beta chain emerged from a study of T-cell memory formation after mild COVID-19. Study-level background: Largely donor-specific TCR clusters were found.

A note on this clonotype: Its antigen is not known.

Findings and caveats of the study: The study detected some responding clones in pre-infection memory, suggesting cross-reactive memory joined. Of the contracting clones, CD4+ ones lay mainly in CM and EM, and CD8+ ones in EMRA.

Trimming shortened V by 5 bases and J by 1 base, and 16 bases separated the two germline ends. The CDR3 spans 16 residues. CDR1 MNHEY and CDR2 SVGAGI come from the germline V gene. Using constant-segment primers, 5'RACE produced TCR alpha and TCR beta cDNA libraries carrying sample barcodes and UMIs. TCRdb passed the 5' RACE reads through MiXCR, listing each CDR3 protein once. The table records approximately 400,000 distinct CDR3 sequences, 20% to 25% of them present only once. V is TRBV6-5 and J is TRBJ2-3; no reliable D call. The source of this sequence is an adult woman who had mild COVID-19 (a few samples of this study predate the infection). Cell type and time point are not known. The specimen sequenced was PBMCs or a T cell subset sorted from them (not recorded which). The CDR3 spells CASSERPGPRTDTQYF. The CDR3 DNA is TGTGCCAGCAGTGAGAGGCCCGGGCCTCGCACAGATACGCAGTATTTT.